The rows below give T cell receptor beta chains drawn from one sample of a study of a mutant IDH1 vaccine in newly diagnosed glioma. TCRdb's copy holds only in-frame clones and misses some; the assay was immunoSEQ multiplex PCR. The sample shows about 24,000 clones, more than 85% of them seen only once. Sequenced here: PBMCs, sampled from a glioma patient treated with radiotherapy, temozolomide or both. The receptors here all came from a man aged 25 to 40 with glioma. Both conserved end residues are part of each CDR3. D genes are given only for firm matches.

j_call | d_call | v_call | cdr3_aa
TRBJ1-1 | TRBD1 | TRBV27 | CASSLRDRGRNTEAFF
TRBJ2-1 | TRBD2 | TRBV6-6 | CASTDTGTNNEQFF
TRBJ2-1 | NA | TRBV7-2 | CASSLDFPQFF
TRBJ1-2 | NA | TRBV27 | CASSSSLGFGYTF
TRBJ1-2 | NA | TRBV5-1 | CASSLNRAAGYTF
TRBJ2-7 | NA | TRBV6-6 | CASSYSRGTYEQYF
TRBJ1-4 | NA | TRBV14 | CASSRHATNEKLFF
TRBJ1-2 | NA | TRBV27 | CASSLSPAKGYTF
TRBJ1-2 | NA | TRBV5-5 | CASSSPGRGVGGYTF
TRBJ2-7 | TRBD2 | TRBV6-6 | CASSYGSLAGGYEQYF
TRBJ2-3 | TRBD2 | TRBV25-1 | CASGRAGPTDTQYF
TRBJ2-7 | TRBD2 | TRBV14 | CASSLHQFWTSGVTYEQYF
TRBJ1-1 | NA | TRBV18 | CASSPPRAGTEAFF
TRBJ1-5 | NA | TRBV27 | CASGIWPQPQHF
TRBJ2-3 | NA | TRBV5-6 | CASSPLRDTQYF
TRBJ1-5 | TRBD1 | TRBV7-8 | CASSFTPGQGNQPQHF
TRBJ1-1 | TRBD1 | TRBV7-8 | CASSLRGPNQRMNTEAFF
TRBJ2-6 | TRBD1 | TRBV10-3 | CAISAGTGLSGANVLTF
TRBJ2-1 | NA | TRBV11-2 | CASSRGGSAWNEQFF
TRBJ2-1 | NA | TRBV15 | CATRTDSYNEQFF
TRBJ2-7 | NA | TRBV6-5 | CASSYRQYYEQYF
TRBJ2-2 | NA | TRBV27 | CASSLWGSWLTGELFF
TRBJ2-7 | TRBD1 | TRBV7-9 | CASSSLDRGDYEQYF
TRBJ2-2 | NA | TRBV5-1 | CASSFGRVGTGELFF
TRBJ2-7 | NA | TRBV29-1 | CSVGGKTGWVSYEQYF
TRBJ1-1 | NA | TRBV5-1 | CASSLGVGERAFF
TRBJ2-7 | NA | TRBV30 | CAWNRPYYDEQYF
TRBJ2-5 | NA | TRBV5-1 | CASRHREGETQYF
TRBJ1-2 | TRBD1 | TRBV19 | CASSLGQGAYGYTF
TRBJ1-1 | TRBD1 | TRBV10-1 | CASTRDRVGTEAFF
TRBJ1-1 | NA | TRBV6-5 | CASSYGQGNTEAFF
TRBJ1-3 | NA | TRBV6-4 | CASSETTSGNTIYF
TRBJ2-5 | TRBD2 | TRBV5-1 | CASSVTGTSGVEETQYF
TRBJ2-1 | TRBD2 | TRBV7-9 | CASSLWLAGSYNEQFF
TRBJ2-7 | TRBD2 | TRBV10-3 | CAISEGGAGGREQYF
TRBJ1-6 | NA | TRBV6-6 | CASSYSTRVLSPLHF
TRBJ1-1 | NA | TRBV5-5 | CASSLLQDGTEAFF
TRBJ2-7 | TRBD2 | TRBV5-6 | CASRTSGRDREQYF
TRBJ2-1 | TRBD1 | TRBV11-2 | CASSASTGPDNEQFF
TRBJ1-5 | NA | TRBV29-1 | CSVFQPQHF
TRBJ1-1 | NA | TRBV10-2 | CASSESLGSTEAFF
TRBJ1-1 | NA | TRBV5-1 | CASSLVAGKNTEAFF